This TCR beta chain comes out of a study of blood T cell repertoires in COVID-19. Study summary: COVID-19 samples, acute and convalescent, were from the United States, Italy and Spain. PBMCs, B-cell-depleted T cells, or T cells were the source of the cDNA or gDNA that made up the material.

Clones were sequenced by immunoSEQ multiplex PCR, and TCRdb holds only the in-frame ones, with some missing. The sample records more than 80,000 clones, around 90% being singletons. Enrollment of patients from Seattle took place during active infection, with longitudinal follow-up. Germline V CDR1 and CDR2: SGHTA, FQGNSA. This CDR3 region has 13 residues. With V trimmed by 3 bases and J by 7 bases, 3 bases remained unmatched. Sequencing used peripheral blood. The sequence came from a woman aged 60-75 years with COVID-19, enrolled during active disease. The rearrangement uses TRBV7-2 and TRBJ2-1; 7 bases line up with TRBD2. CDR3: CASSFLGGNEQFF. The CDR3 DNA is TGTGCCAGCAGCTTCTTGGGGGGGAATGAGCAGTTCTTC. Together with reference TRBV7-2 and TRBJ2-1, the CDR3 gives the full variable domain: GAGVSQSPSNKVTEKGKDVELRCDPISGHTALYWYRQSLGQGLEFLIYFQGNSAPDKSGLPSDRFSAERTGGSVSTLTIQRTQQEDSAVYLCASSFLGGNEQFFGPGTRLTVL.